The text below deals with one TCR beta chain. Its antigen is as yet unknown. These data come from a study of T cells expressing NK-cell markers. Turning to the study itself: Eight donors were sequenced, seven testing HCMV-seropositive and one testing seronegative. Overall study findings and caveats: In a few donors, dominant clonotypes made up about 28.3-65% of CD3+CD56-NKG2C+ cells. No clear determination of HCMV specificity was made for expanded NKG2C+ T cell clones.

Beta-chain TCR cDNA was generated via 5'RACE template switching with UMIs. TCRdb re-called the 5' RACE reads; one entry per CDR3 protein, DNA not given. The record lists 120,000 to 150,000 distinct CDR3 sequences, of which the ten most abundant hold 9% to 15%. The germline V gene has CDR1 SGHVS and CDR2 FNYEAQ. The CDR3 is 13 amino acids. The sequenced sample consisted of blood T cells: a sorted CD56 or NKG2C T cell subset, CD4+ or CD8+ T cells, or bulk PBMC T cells (not recorded which). The receptor's source is a man between 18 and 35 years old in good health. The chain couples TRBV7-6 to TRBJ2-5; with no DNA, the TCRdb D assignment of TRBD1 cannot be verified. The CDR3 loop reads CASSADRAETQYF.